The clone carrying this T cell receptor beta chain turned up a few times. Antigen unknown. The CDR3 totals 17 residues. V lost 5 bases to trimming and J lost 6 bases, with 23 bases between them. Germline CDR1 MDHEN, CDR2 SYDVKM. The data were taken from a study of response to subunit inactivated influenza vaccine. Study-wide points: Few additional T cells are recruited per seasonal influenza vaccination, authors suggested.

TCRdb reanalysed the RT-PCR reads using MiXCR and keeps one entry per CDR3 protein. The sample lists 200,000 to 300,000 distinct CDR3 sequences; less than 15% were seen once. Source: non-naive T cells sorted from PBMCs, taken 14 to 15 days before vaccination. The gene calls are TRBV28 and TRBJ2-1; possibly TRBD1 or TRBD2 for D (6 bases each). The source is a man aged 50 to 60 who received an inactivated influenza vaccine. Here the CDR3 reads CASSHAPQGGGLNEQFF. The CDR3 DNA reads as TGTGCCAGCAGTCATGCCCCACAGGGAGGAGGGCTCAATGAGCAGTTCTTC.